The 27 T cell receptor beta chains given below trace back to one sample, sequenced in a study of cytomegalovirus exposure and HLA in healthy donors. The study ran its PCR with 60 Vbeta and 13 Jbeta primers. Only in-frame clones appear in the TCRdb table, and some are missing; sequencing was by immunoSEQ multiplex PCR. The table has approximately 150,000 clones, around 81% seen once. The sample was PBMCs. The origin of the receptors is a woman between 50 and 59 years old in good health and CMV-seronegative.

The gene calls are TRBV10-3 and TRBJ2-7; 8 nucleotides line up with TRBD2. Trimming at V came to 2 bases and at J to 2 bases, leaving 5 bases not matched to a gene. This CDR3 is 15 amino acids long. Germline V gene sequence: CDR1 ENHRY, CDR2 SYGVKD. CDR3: CAISEALAATYEQYF. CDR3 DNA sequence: TGTGCCATCAGTGAGGCACTAGCGGCGACCTACGAGCAGTACTTC.

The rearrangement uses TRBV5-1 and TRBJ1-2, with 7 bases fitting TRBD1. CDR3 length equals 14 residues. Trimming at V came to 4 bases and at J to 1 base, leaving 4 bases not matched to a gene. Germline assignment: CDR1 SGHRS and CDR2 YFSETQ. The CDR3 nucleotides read TGCGCCAGCAGCGTTGGGGACAGTAACTATGGCTACACCTTC. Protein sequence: CASSVGDSNYGYTF.

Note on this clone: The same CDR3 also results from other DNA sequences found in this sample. In nucleotides, the CDR3 is TGTGCCAGCTCTCGCGGGAATGAAAAACTGTTTTTT. Its translation: CASSRGNEKLFF. The chain has TRBV18 and TRBJ1-4; no clear D. Trimming pared 6 bases from V and 5 bases from J, leaving 7 bases between. The germline CDR1 and CDR2 sequences are KGHSH and LQKENI. The CDR3 runs to 12 residues.

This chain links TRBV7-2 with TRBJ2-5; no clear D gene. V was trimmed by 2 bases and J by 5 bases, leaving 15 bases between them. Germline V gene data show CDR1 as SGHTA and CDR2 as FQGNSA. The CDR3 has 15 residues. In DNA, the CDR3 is TGTGCCAGCAGCTTACGTATCCCAGAAGTGGAGACCCAGTACTTC. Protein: CASSLRIPEVETQYF.

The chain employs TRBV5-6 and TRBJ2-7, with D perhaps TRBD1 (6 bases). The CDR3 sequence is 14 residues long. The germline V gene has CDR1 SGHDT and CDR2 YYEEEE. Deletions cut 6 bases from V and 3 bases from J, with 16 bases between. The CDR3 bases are TGTGCCAGCACATCCCTAACAGGGTACTACGAGCAGTACTTC. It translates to CASTSLTGYYEQYF.

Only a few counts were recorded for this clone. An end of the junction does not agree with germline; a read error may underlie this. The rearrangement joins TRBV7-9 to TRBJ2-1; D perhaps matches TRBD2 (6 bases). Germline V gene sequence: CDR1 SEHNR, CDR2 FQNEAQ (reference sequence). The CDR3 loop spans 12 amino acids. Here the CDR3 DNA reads TGTTCCAGCAGCCGACTAGGGGATGATCGGTTCTTC. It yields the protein CSSSRLGDDRFF.

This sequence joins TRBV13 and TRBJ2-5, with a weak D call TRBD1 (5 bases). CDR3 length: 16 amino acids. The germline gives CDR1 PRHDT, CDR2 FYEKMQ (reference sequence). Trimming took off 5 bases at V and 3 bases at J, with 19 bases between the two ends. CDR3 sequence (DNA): TGTGCCAGCAGCCCTAGGGTGCTGACAGACAAAGAGACCCAGTACTTC. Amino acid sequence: CASSPRVLTDKETQYF.

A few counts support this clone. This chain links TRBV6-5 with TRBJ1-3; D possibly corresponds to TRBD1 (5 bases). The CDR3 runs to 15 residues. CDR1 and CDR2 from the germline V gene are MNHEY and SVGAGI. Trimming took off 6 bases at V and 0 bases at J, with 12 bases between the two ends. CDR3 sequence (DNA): TGTGCCAGCAGGATTTCAGGGCACTCTGGAAACACCATATATTTT. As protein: CASRISGHSGNTIYF.

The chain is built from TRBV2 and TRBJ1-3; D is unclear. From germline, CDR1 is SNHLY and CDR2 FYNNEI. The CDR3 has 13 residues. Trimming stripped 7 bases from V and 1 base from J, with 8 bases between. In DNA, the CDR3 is TGTGCCAGCAAAACTGATTCTGGAAACACCATATATTTT. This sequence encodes CASKTDSGNTIYF.

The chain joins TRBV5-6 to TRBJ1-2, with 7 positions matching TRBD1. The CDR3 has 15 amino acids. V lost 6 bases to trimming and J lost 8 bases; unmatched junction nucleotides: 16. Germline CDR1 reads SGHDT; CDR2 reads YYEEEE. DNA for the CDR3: TGTGCCAGCACCCCGACAGGGTTTGGCCTCCTCGGCTACACCTTC. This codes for CASTPTGFGLLGYTF. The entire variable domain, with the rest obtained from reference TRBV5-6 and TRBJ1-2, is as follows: DAGVTQSPTHLIKTRGQQVTLRCSPKSGHDTVSWYQQALGQGPQFIFQYYEEEERQRGNFPDRFSGHQFPNYSSELNVNALLLGDSALYLCASTPTGFGLLGYTFGSGTRLTVV.

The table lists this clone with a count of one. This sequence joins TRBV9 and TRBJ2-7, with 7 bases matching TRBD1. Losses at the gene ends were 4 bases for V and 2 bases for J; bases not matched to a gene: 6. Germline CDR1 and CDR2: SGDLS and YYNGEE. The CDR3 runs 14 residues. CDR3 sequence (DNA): TGTGCCAGCAGCCCAAGGACAGGACCCTACGAGCAGTACTTC. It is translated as CASSPRTGPYEQYF.

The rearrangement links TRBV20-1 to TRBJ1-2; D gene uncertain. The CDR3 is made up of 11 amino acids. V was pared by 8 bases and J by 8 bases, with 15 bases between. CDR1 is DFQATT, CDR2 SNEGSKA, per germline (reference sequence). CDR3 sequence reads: CSLDDSGGYTF. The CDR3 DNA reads TGCAGTCTGGATGACTCGGGGGGCTACACCTTC.

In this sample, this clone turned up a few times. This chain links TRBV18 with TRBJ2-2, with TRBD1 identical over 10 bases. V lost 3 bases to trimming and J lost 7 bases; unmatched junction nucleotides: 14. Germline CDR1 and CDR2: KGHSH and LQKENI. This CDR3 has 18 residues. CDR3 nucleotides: TGTGCCAGCTCACCGAAAGACAGGGGGCGAGCTGACATCGGGGAGCTGTTTTTT. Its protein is CASSPKDRGRADIGELFF.

CDR3 in amino acids: CASSRDSLSYEQYF. CDR3 nucleotide sequence: TGTGCCAGCAGTCGGGACAGCCTCTCCTACGAGCAGTACTTC. The genes are TRBV27 and TRBJ2-7, with TRBD1 identical over 7 bases. The CDR3 sequence is 14 residues long. V lost 5 bases to trimming and J lost 0 bases; unmatched junction nucleotides: 4. Germline V CDR1 and CDR2: MNHEY, SMNVEV (reference sequence).

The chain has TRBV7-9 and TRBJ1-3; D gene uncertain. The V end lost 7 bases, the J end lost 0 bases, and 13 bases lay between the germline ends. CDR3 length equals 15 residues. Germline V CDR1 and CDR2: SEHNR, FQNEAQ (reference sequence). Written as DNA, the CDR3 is TGTGCCAGCAACGGCAGGAACAGCTCTGGAAACACCATATATTTT. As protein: CASNGRNSSGNTIYF.

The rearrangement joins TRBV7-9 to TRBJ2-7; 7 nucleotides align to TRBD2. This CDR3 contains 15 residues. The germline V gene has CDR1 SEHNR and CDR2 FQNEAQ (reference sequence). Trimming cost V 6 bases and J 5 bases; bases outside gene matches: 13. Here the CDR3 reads CASRALGGLSHEQYF. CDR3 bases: TGTGCCAGCAGGGCCCTGGGGGGGTTATCCCACGAGCAGTACTTC.

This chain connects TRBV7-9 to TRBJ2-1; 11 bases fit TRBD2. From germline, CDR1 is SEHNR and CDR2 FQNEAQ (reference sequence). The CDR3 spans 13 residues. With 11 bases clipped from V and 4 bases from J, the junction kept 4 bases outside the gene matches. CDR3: CACRLAGYNEQFF. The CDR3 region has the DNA TGTGCCTGCCGACTAGCGGGGTACAATGAGCAGTTCTTC.

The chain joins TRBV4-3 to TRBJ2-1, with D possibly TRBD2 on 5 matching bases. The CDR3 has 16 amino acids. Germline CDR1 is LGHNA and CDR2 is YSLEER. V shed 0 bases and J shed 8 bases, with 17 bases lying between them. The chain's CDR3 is CASSQEGLPSRDEQFF. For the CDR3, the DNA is TGCGCCAGCAGCCAAGAAGGACTCCCGTCGCGGGATGAGCAGTTCTTC.

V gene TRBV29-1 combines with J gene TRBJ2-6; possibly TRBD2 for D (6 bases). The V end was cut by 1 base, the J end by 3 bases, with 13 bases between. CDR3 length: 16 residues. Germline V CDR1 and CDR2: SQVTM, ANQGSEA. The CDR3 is CSVEVGPGDGANVLTF. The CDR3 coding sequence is TGCAGCGTTGAAGTCGGCCCGGGGGATGGGGCCAACGTCCTGACTTTC.

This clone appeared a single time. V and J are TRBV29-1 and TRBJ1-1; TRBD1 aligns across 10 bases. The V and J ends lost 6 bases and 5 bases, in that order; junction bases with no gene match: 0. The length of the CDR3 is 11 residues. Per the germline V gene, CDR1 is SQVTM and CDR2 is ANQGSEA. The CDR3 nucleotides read TGCAGCGTGGGACAGGGGACTGAAGCTTTCTTT. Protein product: CSVGQGTEAFF.

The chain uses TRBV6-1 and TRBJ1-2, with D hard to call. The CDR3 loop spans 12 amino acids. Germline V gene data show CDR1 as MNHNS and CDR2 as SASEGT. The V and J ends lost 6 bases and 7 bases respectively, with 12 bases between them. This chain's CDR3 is CASSLEAGGYTF. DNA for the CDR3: TGTGCCAGCAGCCTCGAGGCGGGTGGCTACACCTTC.

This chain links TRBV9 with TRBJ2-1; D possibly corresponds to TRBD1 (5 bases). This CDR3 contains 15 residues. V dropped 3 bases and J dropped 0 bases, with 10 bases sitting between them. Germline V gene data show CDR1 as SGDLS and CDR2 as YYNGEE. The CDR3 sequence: CASSGKGISYNEQFF. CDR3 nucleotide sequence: TGTGCCAGCAGCGGGAAGGGGATCTCCTACAATGAGCAGTTCTTC. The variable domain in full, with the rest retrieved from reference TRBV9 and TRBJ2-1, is DSGVTQTPKHLITATGQRVTLRCSPRSGDLSVYWYQQSLDQGLQFLIQYYNGEERAKGNILERFSAQQFPDLHSELNLSSLELGDSALYFCASSGKGISYNEQFFGPGTRLTVL.

CDR3: CASSSLSALAKNIQYF. In DNA form, the CDR3 reads TGTGCCAGCAGTTCCCTGAGCGCTCTAGCCAAAAACATTCAGTACTTC. The rearrangement uses TRBV28 and TRBJ2-4; D gene ambiguous. The ends were cut back, 4 bases at V and 0 bases at J, with 13 bases in the middle. The V gene's germline CDR1 is MDHEN and CDR2 SYDVKM. This CDR3 comprises 16 residues.

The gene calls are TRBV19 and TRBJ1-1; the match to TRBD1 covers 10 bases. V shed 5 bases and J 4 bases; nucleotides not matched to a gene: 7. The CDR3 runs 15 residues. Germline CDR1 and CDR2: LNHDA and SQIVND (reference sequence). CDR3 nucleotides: TGTGCCAGTAGTGAAGGGACAGGGGTATTCACTGAAGCTTTCTTT. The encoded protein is CASSEGTGVFTEAFF.

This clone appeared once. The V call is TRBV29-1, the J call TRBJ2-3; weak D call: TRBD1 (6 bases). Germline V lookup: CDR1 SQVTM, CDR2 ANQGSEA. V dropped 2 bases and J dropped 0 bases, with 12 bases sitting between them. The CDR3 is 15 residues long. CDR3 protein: CSVESGTLSTDTQYF. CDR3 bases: TGCAGCGTTGAATCCGGGACACTTAGCACAGATACGCAGTATTTT.

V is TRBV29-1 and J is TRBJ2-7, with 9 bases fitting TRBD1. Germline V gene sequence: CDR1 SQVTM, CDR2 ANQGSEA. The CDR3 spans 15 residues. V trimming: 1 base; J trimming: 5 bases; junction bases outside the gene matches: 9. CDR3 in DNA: TGCAGCGTTGAAGTGCCCGGGACAGGGCGCAACGAGCAGTACTTC. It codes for CSVEVPGTGRNEQYF.

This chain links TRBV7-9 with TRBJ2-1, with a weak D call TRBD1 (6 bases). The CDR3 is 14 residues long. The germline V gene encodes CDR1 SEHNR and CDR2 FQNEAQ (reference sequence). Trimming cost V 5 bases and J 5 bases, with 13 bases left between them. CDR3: CASSARQDHNEQFF. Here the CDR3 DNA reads TGTGCCAGCAGCGCCCGACAGGATCACAATGAGCAGTTCTTC.